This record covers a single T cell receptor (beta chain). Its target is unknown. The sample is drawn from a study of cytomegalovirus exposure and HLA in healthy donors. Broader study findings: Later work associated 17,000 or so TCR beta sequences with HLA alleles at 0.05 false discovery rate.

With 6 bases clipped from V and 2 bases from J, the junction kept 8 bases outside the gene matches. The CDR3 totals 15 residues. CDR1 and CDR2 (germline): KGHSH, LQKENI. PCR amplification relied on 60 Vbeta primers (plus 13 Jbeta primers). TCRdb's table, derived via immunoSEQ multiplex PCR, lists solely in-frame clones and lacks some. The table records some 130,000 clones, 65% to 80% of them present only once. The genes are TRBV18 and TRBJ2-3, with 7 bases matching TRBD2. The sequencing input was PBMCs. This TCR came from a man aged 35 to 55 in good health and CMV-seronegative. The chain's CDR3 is CASSPMAGDTDTQYF. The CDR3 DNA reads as TGTGCCAGCTCTCCCATGGCGGGAGACACAGATACGCAGTATTTT.